The 2 T cell receptor beta chains in this list originate from one sample, sequenced in a study of T cells in localized non-small cell lung cancer. The protocol was immunoSEQ multiplex PCR, while the TCRdb copy is restricted to in-frame clones and leaves out a portion. The sample carries about 18,000 clones, approximately 83% recorded once. The sample in question was peripheral blood, obtained before any cancer treatment. These receptors all stem from a female donor older than 55 with stage I lung adenocarcinoma.

This chain joins TRBV18 and TRBJ2-3, with TRBD2 identical over 7 bases. Germline CDR1 KGHSH, CDR2 LQKENI. This CDR3 is 15 amino acids long. Losses at the gene ends were 3 bases for V and 0 bases for J; bases not matched to a gene: 3. Written as DNA, the CDR3 is TGTGCCAGCTCACCCGGGGGGACTAGCACAGATACGCAGTATTTT. Amino acid sequence: CASSPGGTSTDTQYF.

This clone has a single count. The rearrangement links TRBV25-1 to TRBJ2-1, with 9 bases fitting TRBD1. Trimming cost V 2 bases and J 6 bases; bases outside gene matches: 5. The CDR3 totals 15 residues. The germline V gene has CDR1 MGHDK and CDR2 SYGVNS. The CDR3 coding sequence is TGTGCCAGCAGTGAACCGGGACAGGGTAGCAATGAGCAGTTCTTC. Translating gives CASSEPGQGSNEQFF.